This T cell receptor (beta chain) was obtained from a study of blood T cell repertoires in COVID-19. Study-level background: Collection of acute and convalescent COVID-19 samples took place in the United States, Italy and Spain. T cells, B-cell-depleted T cells, or PBMCs supplied cDNA or gDNA.

CDR1 is SGHVS and CDR2 is FQNEAQ in the germline V gene. V lost 2 bases to trimming and J lost 1 base, with 9 bases between them. CDR3 length: 15 amino acids. Per the original methods: Counts of nucleated cells, estimated from reference gene primer amplification, were obtained. TCRdb's copy holds only in-frame clones and misses some; the assay was immunoSEQ multiplex PCR. V, J and clone size derive from that table, while D and trimming were established from the DNA sequence. Of 55,000 to 80,000 clones detected, around 86% appear once; the ten largest clones hold 10% to 15%. V and J are TRBV7-8 and TRBJ2-4, with a tentative D call TRBD1 (5 bases). The origin of this receptor is a human donor in a cohort sampled during active COVID-19. The sequenced material came from peripheral blood. CDR3 protein: CASSLQGAAKNIQYF. CDR3 nucleotides: TGTGCCAGCAGCTTACAAGGGGCGGCCAAAAACATTCAGTACTTC.